The rows below give T cell receptor beta chains drawn from one sample of a study of blood T cell repertoires in COVID-19. Libraries were prepared by immunoSEQ multiplex PCR; TCRdb keeps only in-frame clonotypes and omits some of them. The repertoire holds nearly 110,000 clones, with 80% to 85% as singletons. The specimen was peripheral blood. The receptors stem from a man aged 70 or older with acute or convalescent COVID-19. CDR3s leave out the opening cysteine and the closing phenylalanine or tryptophan.

TRBV5-4	TRBJ1-2	ASSLEPGREYGYT
TRBV29-1	TRBJ2-1	SVRTGVDEQF
TRBV29-1	TRBJ2-5	SVELRNQETQY
TRBV6-2/TRBV6-3	TRBJ1-5	ASSPDRGPQPQH
TRBV5-1	TRBJ2-2	ASSSGGARGTGELF
TRBV19	TRBJ2-7	ASSLGVGSSSSYEQY
TRBV11-1	TRBJ1-1	ASSLNNMNTEAF
TRBV5-1	TRBJ2-7	ASSFDRGSYEQY
TRBV5-8	TRBJ2-5	ASSSGTSGEETQY
TRBV7-3	TRBJ2-1	ASSLTGSNEQF
TRBV6-5	TRBJ1-1	ASSSHKNTEAF
TRBV7-8	TRBJ1-2	ASSLDLGKYGYT
TRBV6-5	TRBJ1-2	ASSYTNRVGHGYT
TRBV7-2	TRBJ2-2	ASSPFGRGGTGELF
TRBV5-5	TRBJ1-4	ASSLGGSDEKLF
TRBV7-2	TRBJ2-3	ASSPSTDTQY
TRBV14	TRBJ2-3	ASSPLTGTDTQY